Each of the 3 T cell receptor beta chains below was sequenced from the same sample in a study of cytomegalovirus exposure and HLA in healthy donors. Amplification used 60 Vbeta primers and 13 Jbeta primers. Clones were sequenced by immunoSEQ multiplex PCR, and TCRdb holds only the in-frame ones, with some missing. The sample has some 200,000 clones, 75% to 90% seen once. Sequenced: PBMCs. The receptor set was obtained from a man aged 35-49 years in good health and CMV-seropositive.

This chain uses TRBV30 with TRBJ1-3; 9 bases map to TRBD1. The junction had 6 bases not matched to a gene; V was cut back by 2 bases and J by 4 bases. The CDR3 is made up of 15 amino acids. Germline V lookup: CDR1 GTSNPN, CDR2 SVGIG (reference sequence). For the CDR3, the DNA is TGTGCCTGGAGTACCGGACAGGGGCCCGGAAACACCATATATTTT. Its translation is CAWSTGQGPGNTIYF.

The chain has TRBV4-3 and TRBJ1-2, with D unresolved. The CDR3 has 15 amino acids. CDR1 LGHNA and CDR2 YSLEER come from the germline V gene. Trimming stripped 0 bases from V and 8 bases from J, with 16 bases between. CDR3 sequence (DNA): TGCGCCAGCAGCCAAGAATCTTCGGTAATGCTCGGCTACACCTTC. It yields the protein CASSQESSVMLGYTF.

This clone was seen more than once but under ten times. This rearrangement joins TRBV5-4 to TRBJ1-1; D perhaps matches TRBD1 (5 bases). There are 17 residues in the CDR3. V was shortened by 0 bases and J by 4 bases, with 19 bases between the two germline ends. CDR1 and CDR2 from the germline V gene are SGHNT and YYREEE (reference sequence). The CDR3 loop is CASSLDGFGGKGTEAFF. In DNA, the CDR3 is TGTGCCAGCAGCTTGGATGGGTTCGGGGGTAAGGGCACTGAAGCTTTCTTT.